This T cell receptor (beta chain) was recorded in a study of T cell responses to AZD1222 COVID-19 vaccine. Study-level points and caveats: Regions 160-218 and 743-854 dominated among vaccine-associated CD4 TCRs spanning spike. The study reported that nearly half of spike-specific TCRs target unmutated variant regions.

The ends lost 2 bases at V and 4 bases at J; junction bases unmatched: 7. The length of the CDR3 is 15 residues. Per germline, CDR1 LGHNA and CDR2 YNFKEQ. Sequencing used immunoSEQ multiplex PCR; TCRdb keeps in-frame clones, though not all of them. The data show 150,000 to 200,000 clones, 90% to 95% seen once. As regards this clone: Its target is unknown.

The source material was peripheral blood, sampled on day 0 of AZD1222 vaccination. The rearrangement links TRBV4-2 to TRBJ2-7, with 8 bases lining up with TRBD2. The receptor was isolated from an adult in good health. The CDR3 reads CASSQPSSGSYEQYF. In DNA form, the CDR3 reads TGTGCCAGCAGCCAACCTTCGAGCGGGAGTTACGAGCAGTACTTC.